A selection of T cell receptor beta chains follows, all from one sample in a study of blood T cell repertoires in COVID-19. Data came from immunoSEQ multiplex PCR; TCRdb stores just in-frame clones and leaves some out. The sample lists some 240,000 clones; 70% to 85% were seen once. Sequences were obtained from peripheral blood. These receptors all stem from a woman between 35 and 50 years old who had recovered from COVID-19. Each CDR3 is given with its conserved first and last residue. Fields, in order: D gene, clone size, J gene, V gene, CDR3 DNA, CDR3 protein. D genes are given only for firm matches. For some rows the clone size is stated as once, few or many, or as a class when expanded; others skip it.

d_call: TRBD1
clone_size: NA
j_call: TRBJ2-7
v_call: TRBV7-9
cdr3_nt: TGTGCCAGCAGCTCCACCGGGACAGGGGTAGAGCAGTACTTC
cdr3_aa: CASSSTGTGVEQYF

d_call: TRBD1
clone_size: NA
j_call: TRBJ1-1
v_call: TRBV7-3
cdr3_nt: TGTGCCAGCAGCTTAGGACAGGAGTCTGAAGCTTTCTTT
cdr3_aa: CASSLGQESEAFF

d_call: NA
clone_size: NA
j_call: TRBJ1-3
v_call: TRBV4-2
cdr3_nt: TGTGCCAGCAGCCAAGATTGGGCCGACTCTGGAAACACCATATATTTT
cdr3_aa: CASSQDWADSGNTIYF

d_call: NA
clone_size: NA
j_call: TRBJ1-1
v_call: TRBV30
cdr3_nt: TGTGCCTGGAGTGATTCAGGTTACACTGAAGCTTTCTTT
cdr3_aa: CAWSDSGYTEAFF

d_call: NA
clone_size: NA
j_call: TRBJ1-1
v_call: TRBV14
cdr3_nt: TGTGCCAGCAGCCAAGTCGGAGGGCTTGCTAGGGGCACTGAAGCTTTCTTT
cdr3_aa: CASSQVGGLARGTEAFF

d_call: TRBD1
clone_size: NA
j_call: TRBJ1-1
v_call: TRBV28
cdr3_nt: TGTGCCTGCCACAGGGGGGGTAACACTGAAGCTTTCTTT
cdr3_aa: CACHRGGNTEAFF

d_call: TRBD1
clone_size: NA
j_call: TRBJ1-6
v_call: TRBV13
cdr3_nt: TGTGCCAGCAGCTTGGATGGGACAGGCGATAATTCACCCCTCCACTTT
cdr3_aa: CASSLDGTGDNSPLHF

d_call: NA
clone_size: NA
j_call: TRBJ1-2
v_call: TRBV7-9
cdr3_nt: TGTGCCAGCAGCTTAGCGCTCCACCAGGGGCCCAGCTATGGCTACACCTTC
cdr3_aa: CASSLALHQGPSYGYTF

d_call: NA
clone_size: NA
j_call: TRBJ1-5
v_call: TRBV28
cdr3_nt: TGTGCCAGCCGACCGGGGGGCAATCAGCCCCAGCATTTT
cdr3_aa: CASRPGGNQPQHF

d_call: TRBD1
clone_size: NA
j_call: TRBJ1-2
v_call: TRBV2
cdr3_nt: TGTGCCACACGCTTGGGGGACAGAGGTGGCTACACCTTC
cdr3_aa: CATRLGDRGGYTF

d_call: NA
clone_size: NA
j_call: TRBJ1-6
v_call: TRBV7-2
cdr3_nt: TGTGCCAGCAGCTTAGGTTCTAGGGGACAACCCCTCCACTTT
cdr3_aa: CASSLGSRGQPLHF

d_call: TRBD2
clone_size: once
j_call: TRBJ2-3
v_call: TRBV3-1/TRBV3-2
cdr3_nt: TGTGCCAGCAGGCGCAAGCCGGGACTAGCGGGGGCCAGTAGCACAGATACGCAGTATTTT
cdr3_aa: CASRRKPGLAGASSTDTQYF

d_call: NA
clone_size: NA
j_call: TRBJ2-7
v_call: TRBV30
cdr3_nt: TGTGCCTGGAGTGGTTCTTCAGGGGACCCTTACGAGCAGTACTTC
cdr3_aa: CAWSGSSGDPYEQYF

d_call: NA
clone_size: NA
j_call: TRBJ1-2
v_call: TRBV5-6
cdr3_nt: TGTGCCAGCAGCTTTACAGCTAACTATGGCTACACCTTC
cdr3_aa: CASSFTANYGYTF

d_call: NA
clone_size: NA
j_call: TRBJ2-2
v_call: TRBV7-2
cdr3_nt: TGTGCCAGCAGCCTCTCTACGAACACCGGGGAGCTGTTTTTT
cdr3_aa: CASSLSTNTGELFF

d_call: TRBD2
clone_size: NA
j_call: TRBJ2-3
v_call: TRBV3-1/TRBV3-2
cdr3_nt: TGTGCCAGCAGCCAAGGGGGACTAGCGCTCGTAGATACGCAGTATTTT
cdr3_aa: CASSQGGLALVDTQYF

d_call: NA
clone_size: NA
j_call: TRBJ2-5
v_call: TRBV19
cdr3_nt: TGTGCCAGTAGTATAGGACAGGATCAAGAGACCCAGTACTTC
cdr3_aa: CASSIGQDQETQYF

d_call: TRBD2
clone_size: NA
j_call: TRBJ2-1
v_call: TRBV28
cdr3_nt: TGTGCCAGCAGTTTCTTGAGCGGGGGAGTCCACAATGAGCAGTTCTTC
cdr3_aa: CASSFLSGGVHNEQFF

d_call: NA
clone_size: NA
j_call: TRBJ1-1
v_call: TRBV12-3/TRBV12-4
cdr3_nt: TGTGCCAGCAGCGACAGTCAACGCGCTGAAGCTTTCTTT
cdr3_aa: CASSDSQRAEAFF

d_call: TRBD1
clone_size: NA
j_call: TRBJ1-5
v_call: TRBV4-2
cdr3_nt: TGTGCCAGCAGCCAAGCGGACAGGGCGGATCAGCCCCAGCATTTT
cdr3_aa: CASSQADRADQPQHF

d_call: NA
clone_size: NA
j_call: TRBJ1-1
v_call: TRBV19
cdr3_nt: TGTGCCAGTAGTAGGCCGGGCGGGAGCACTGAAGCTTTCTTT
cdr3_aa: CASSRPGGSTEAFF

d_call: NA
clone_size: NA
j_call: TRBJ1-1
v_call: TRBV6-2/TRBV6-3
cdr3_nt: TGTGCCAGCAGCACCCTATTGTACACTGAAGCTTTCTTT
cdr3_aa: CASSTLLYTEAFF

d_call: NA
clone_size: NA
j_call: TRBJ2-3
v_call: TRBV29-1
cdr3_nt: TGCAGCGTTGAGACAGCTATGGGCACAGATACGCAGTATTTT
cdr3_aa: CSVETAMGTDTQYF

d_call: NA
clone_size: NA
j_call: TRBJ2-2
v_call: TRBV24-1
cdr3_nt: TGTGCCACCAGTCCACAGTACACCGGGGAGCTGTTTTTT
cdr3_aa: CATSPQYTGELFF

d_call: TRBD1
clone_size: NA
j_call: TRBJ1-1
v_call: TRBV11-2
cdr3_nt: TGTGCCAGCAGACTCAGGGGGACAGGGGGCACTGAAGCTTTCTTT
cdr3_aa: CASRLRGTGGTEAFF

d_call: NA
clone_size: NA
j_call: TRBJ2-1
v_call: TRBV29-1
cdr3_nt: TGCAGCGTTCTGAGCGATGAGCAGTTCTTC
cdr3_aa: CSVLSDEQFF

d_call: TRBD1
clone_size: NA
j_call: TRBJ2-7
v_call: TRBV5-1
cdr3_nt: TGCGCCAGCAGCCCGGGACAGGGGGAGAACGAGCAGTACTTC
cdr3_aa: CASSPGQGENEQYF

d_call: TRBD1
clone_size: once
j_call: TRBJ1-4
v_call: TRBV4-3
cdr3_nt: TGCGCCAGCAGCCAAGCCTTTCCGGGACAGGGGATTGAAAAACTGTTTTTT
cdr3_aa: CASSQAFPGQGIEKLFF

d_call: TRBD1
clone_size: NA
j_call: TRBJ1-2
v_call: TRBV6-5
cdr3_nt: TGTGCCAGCAGTCGGGACAGGGATTCTAACTATGGCTACACCTTC
cdr3_aa: CASSRDRDSNYGYTF

d_call: TRBD1
clone_size: NA
j_call: TRBJ1-1
v_call: TRBV7-8
cdr3_nt: TGTGCCAGCAGCTTAGCGCTTACAGGGGGAGAGGGTACTGAAGCTTTCTTT
cdr3_aa: CASSLALTGGEGTEAFF

d_call: NA
clone_size: once
j_call: TRBJ2-5
v_call: TRBV2
cdr3_nt: TGTGCCAGCAGTGAAGCGCAGAACCAAGAGACCCAGTACTTC
cdr3_aa: CASSEAQNQETQYF

d_call: TRBD1
clone_size: NA
j_call: TRBJ2-7
v_call: TRBV10-3
cdr3_nt: TGTGCCATCAGTGGCACGGACAGGGGACACGAGCAGTACTTC
cdr3_aa: CAISGTDRGHEQYF